This TCR beta chain was observed in a study of vaccination and CD4 T cells after COVID-19 (dated by TCRdb to about 2022). Notes on the research overall: Convalescent patients had a positive SARS-CoV-2 result on nasal swab PCR, and of these patients, several had mild disease and one had severe disease. Control cultures received a CEFX viral epitope pool as the positive control, an HIV-1 Nef peptide pool as the negative control, or no peptide. For stimulating the cultures, overlapping spike peptide pools were used, derived from SARS-CoV-2 as well as from the common cold coronaviruses HCoV-NL63, HCoV-OC43 and HCoV-229E. Participants received two doses of either the Pfizer-BioNTech BNT162b2 vaccine (n=8) or the Moderna mRNA-1273 vaccine (n=2). The spike-specific CD4+ TCR repertoire was compared before and after mRNA vaccination in about nine COVID-19 convalescent patients and 4 infection-naive healthy vaccine recipients. Post-COVID blood samples were collected from convalescent patients a median of approximately 93 days after diagnosis, with a range of about 30 to 161 days. Six males and four females were included in the convalescent cohort, with two Hispanic individuals, seven Caucasians, two Asians and one multiracial person represented. Post-vaccine blood samples were obtained a median of approximately 74 days after the second vaccine dose, with a range of roughly 14 to 241 days.

Study-wide findings and limitations: Only a relatively small number of convalescent patients were included in the study, and early timepoints following natural infection were not analyzed. In convalescent patients, a median roughly 85% of post-vaccine SARS-CoV-2-reactive clones were detected only after vaccination, suggesting vaccine-specific priming. Of the vaccine-specific clones found in convalescent patients, nearly all (304 of 307) were mono-reactive for SARS-CoV-2 spike instead of being cross-reactive with common cold coronaviruses. The median number of SARS-CoV-2-reactive clonotypes rose from around 21 after infection to 35 to 45 after vaccination, but the change was not significant.

Reading the label with the study, this specimen's treatment or condition is: roughly 11-day PBMC culture with coronavirus spike peptide pools or control peptides (ViraFEST assay). The ViraFEST assay was used in the study, in which antigen-specific T cells were expanded with peptide pools and expanded clonotypes were subsequently identified by TCR sequencing. Positive SARS-CoV-2 PCR tests in the convalescent patients dated from March to December 2020, before Alpha, Beta and Delta variants emerged in the United States. Each well held approximately 2 million PBMCs cultured in IMDM containing about 5% human AB serum and 9 to 10 IU/ml IL-2, with roughly 9.2 ug/ml peptide pools added. Half of the culture medium was replaced with fresh IL-2-containing medium on days 3 and 7. After approximately 11 days of culture, CD4+ T cells were isolated by negative selection with the EasySep CD4+ T cell isolation kit. Ficoll-Paque Plus gradient centrifugation was used to isolate PBMCs from whole blood, and the isolated PBMCs were then either used fresh or cryopreserved at -140C. In general, triplicate wells were set up for every culture condition.

Details on this clonotype: Its antigen specificity is not known. The input lacks base qualities; no much larger clone sits a single base away.

At the junction V is shortened by 5 bases and J by 1 base, with 15 bases in between. From the cysteine up to the phenylalanine, the CDR3 has a length of 15 residues. Of all the DNA, just the CDR3 is kept, 45 bases in frame from base 1. Library construction relied on PCR. DNA from cultured CD4+ T cells underwent TCR sequencing with the Oncomine TCR Beta short-read assay at the Johns Hopkins FTIC core. The QIAamp micro DNA kit was used to extract genomic DNA from the cultured CD4+ T cells. The Oncomine TCR Beta libraries from cultured CD4+ T cells were pooled using unique dual indexes and then sequenced on an Illumina iSeq 100. The authors processed their data as follows. Non-productive sequences were removed, and CDR3s not starting with C, not ending with F or W, or shorter than 7 amino acids were discarded. The MANAFEST web application was used to identify antigen-specific clonotypes by comparing peptide-stimulated wells against reference wells and other culture wells. An FDR below 0.05, an odds ratio above 5, and a productive frequency above 0.1% in at least two of three replicate wells were required for clones to be considered positive. A clonotype counted as cross-reactive if it showed significant expansion both in the SARS-CoV-2 spike wells and in at least one common cold coronavirus spike condition. Similarity between CDR3 sequences was evaluated in R version 3.6.1 using Levenshtein distances (stringdist) and unrooted phylogenetic trees (ape). TCRdb took the public reads, trimmed them with fastp at Q25, ran MiXCR for clone calling and kept in-frame beta chains. For every CDR3 protein sequence, its rows merge into one entry that carries the most common genes and DNA. It is TCRdb's table, rather than the study itself, that gives the V and J calls and clone size. The sample table shows about 18,000 distinct CDR3 sequences, and 35% to 45% are seen once. The ten largest clones represent around an eighth of the sample.

Recombination joined TRBV12-3 or TRBV12-4 with TRBJ2-7; matching of 6 bases hints at TRBD1 as the D gene. This receptor was taken from a human donor who had recovered from COVID-19. The material sequenced was CD4+ T cells from blood, cultured in vitro. The DNA sequence is as follows: TGTGCCAGCAGTGCTCCGGGACATAAGTCCTACGAGCAGTACTTC. Translated, this gives CASSAPGHKSYEQYF.